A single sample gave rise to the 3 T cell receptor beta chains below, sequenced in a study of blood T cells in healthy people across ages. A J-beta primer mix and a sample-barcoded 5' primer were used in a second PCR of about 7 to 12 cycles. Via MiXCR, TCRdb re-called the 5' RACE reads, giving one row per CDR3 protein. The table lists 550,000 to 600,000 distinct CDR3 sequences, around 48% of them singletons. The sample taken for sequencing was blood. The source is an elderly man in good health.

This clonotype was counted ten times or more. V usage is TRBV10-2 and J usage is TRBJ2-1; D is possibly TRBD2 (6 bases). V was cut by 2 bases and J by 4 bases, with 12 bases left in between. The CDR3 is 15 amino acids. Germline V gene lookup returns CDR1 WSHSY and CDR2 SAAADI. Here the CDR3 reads CASSEASGAYNEQFF. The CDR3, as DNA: TGCGCCAGCAGTGAGGCGTCGGGAGCGTACAATGAGCAGTTCTTC.

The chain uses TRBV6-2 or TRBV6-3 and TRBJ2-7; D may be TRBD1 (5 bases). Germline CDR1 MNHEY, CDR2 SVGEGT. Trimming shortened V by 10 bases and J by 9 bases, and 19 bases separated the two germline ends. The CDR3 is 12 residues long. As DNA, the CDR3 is TGTGCCACCTCAGGGTCGGTTGGCGTGCAGTACTTC. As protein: CATSGSVGVQYF.

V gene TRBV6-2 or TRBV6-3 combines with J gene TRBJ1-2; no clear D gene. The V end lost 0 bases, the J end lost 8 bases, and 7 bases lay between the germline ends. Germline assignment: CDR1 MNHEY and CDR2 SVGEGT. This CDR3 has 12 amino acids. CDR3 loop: CASSYSPWGYTF. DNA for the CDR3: TGTGCCAGCAGTTACTCGCCCTGGGGCTACACCTTC.